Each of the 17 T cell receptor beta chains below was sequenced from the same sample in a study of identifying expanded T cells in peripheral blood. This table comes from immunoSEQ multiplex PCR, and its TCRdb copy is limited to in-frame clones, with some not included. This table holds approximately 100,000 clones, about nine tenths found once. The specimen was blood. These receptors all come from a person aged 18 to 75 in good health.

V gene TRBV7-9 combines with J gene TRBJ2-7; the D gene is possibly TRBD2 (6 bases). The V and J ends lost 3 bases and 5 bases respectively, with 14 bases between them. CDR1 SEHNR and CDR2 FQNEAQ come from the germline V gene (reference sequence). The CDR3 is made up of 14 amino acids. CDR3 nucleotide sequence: TGTGCCAGCAGCTTGATCGGGGGAAGCGACGAGCAGTACTTC. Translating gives CASSLIGGSDEQYF. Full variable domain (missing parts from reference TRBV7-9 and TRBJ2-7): DTGVSQNPRHKITKRGQNVTFRCDPISEHNRLYWYRQTLGQGPEFLTYFQNEAQLEKSRLLSDRFSAERPKGSFSTLEIQRTEQGDSAMYLCASSLIGGSDEQYFGPGTRLTVT.

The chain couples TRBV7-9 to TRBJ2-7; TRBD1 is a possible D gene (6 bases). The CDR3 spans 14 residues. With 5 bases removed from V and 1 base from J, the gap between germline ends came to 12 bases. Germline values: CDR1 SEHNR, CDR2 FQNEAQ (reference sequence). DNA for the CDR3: TGTGCCAGCAGCCAAGACAGGCGATCCTACGAGCAGTACTTC. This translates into CASSQDRRSYEQYF.

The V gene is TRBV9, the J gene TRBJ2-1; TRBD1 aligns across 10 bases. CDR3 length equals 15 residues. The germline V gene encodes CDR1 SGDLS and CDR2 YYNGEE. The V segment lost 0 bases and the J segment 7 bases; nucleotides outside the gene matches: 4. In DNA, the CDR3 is TGTGCCAGCAGCGTAGAGGGACAGGGGCCTAATGAGCAGTTCTTC. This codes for CASSVEGQGPNEQFF.

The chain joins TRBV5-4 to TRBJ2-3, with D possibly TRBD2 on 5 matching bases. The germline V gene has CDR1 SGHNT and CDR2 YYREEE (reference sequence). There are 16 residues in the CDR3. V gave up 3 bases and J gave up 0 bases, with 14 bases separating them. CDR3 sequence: CASSSRAESSTDTQYF. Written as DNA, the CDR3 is TGTGCCAGCAGCTCGAGGGCGGAATCTAGCACAGATACGCAGTATTTT. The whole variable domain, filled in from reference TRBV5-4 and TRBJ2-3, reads ETGVTQSPTHLIKTRGQQVTLRCSSQSGHNTVSWYQQALGQGPQFIFQYYREEENGRGNFPPRFSGLQFPNYSSELNVNALELDDSALYLCASSSRAESSTDTQYFGPGTRLTVL.

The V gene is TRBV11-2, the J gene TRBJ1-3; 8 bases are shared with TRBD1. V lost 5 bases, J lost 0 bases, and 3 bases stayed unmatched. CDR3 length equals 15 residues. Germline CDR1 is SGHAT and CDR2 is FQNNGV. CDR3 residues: CASSRTGGSGNTIYF. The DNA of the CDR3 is TGTGCCAGCAGCCGTACAGGGGGCTCTGGAAACACCATATATTTT.

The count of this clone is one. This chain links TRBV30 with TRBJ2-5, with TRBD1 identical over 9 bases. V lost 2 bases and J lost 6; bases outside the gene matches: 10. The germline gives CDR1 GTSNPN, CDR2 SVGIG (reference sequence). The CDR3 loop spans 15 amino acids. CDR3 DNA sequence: TGTGCCTGGAGTAGGCGGGACAGGGAGCTGAAGACCCAGTACTTC. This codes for CAWSRRDRELKTQYF.

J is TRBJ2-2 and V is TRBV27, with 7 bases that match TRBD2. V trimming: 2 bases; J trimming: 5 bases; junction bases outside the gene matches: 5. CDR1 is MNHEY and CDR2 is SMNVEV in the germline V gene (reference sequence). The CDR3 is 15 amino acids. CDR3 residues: CASSLAGVRTGELFF. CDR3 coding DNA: TGTGCCAGCAGTTTAGCGGGAGTTCGAACCGGGGAGCTGTTTTTT.

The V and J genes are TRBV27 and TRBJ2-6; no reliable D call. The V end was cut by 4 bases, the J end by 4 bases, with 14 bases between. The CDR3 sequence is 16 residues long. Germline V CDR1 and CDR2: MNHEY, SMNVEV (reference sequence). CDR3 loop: CASSSPHTKGANVLTF. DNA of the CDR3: TGTGCCAGCAGTTCCCCTCATACAAAAGGGGCCAACGTCCTGACTTTC.

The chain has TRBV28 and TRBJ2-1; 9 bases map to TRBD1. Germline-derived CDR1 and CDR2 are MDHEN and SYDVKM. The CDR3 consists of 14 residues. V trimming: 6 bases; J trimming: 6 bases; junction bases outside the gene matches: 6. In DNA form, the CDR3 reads TGTGCCAGCAGGGGGTTACAGGGGGCCAATGAGCAGTTCTTC. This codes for CASRGLQGANEQFF.

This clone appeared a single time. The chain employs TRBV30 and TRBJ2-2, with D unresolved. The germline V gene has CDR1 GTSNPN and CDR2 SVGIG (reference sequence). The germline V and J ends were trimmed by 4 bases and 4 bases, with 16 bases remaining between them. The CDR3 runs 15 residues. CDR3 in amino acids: CAWNKRYQSTGELFF. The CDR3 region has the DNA TGTGCCTGGAATAAAAGATATCAAAGCACCGGGGAGCTGTTTTTT.

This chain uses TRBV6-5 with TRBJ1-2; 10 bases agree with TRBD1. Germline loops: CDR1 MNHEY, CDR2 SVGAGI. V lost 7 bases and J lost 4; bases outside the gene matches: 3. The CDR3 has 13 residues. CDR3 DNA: TGTGCCAGCATGGACAGGGGGGCCTATGGCTACACCTTC. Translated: CASMDRGAYGYTF.

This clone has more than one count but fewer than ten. The CDR3 nucleotides are TGTGCCAGCAGTACCCCGGTATATGGCTACACCTTC. This encodes CASSTPVYGYTF. V is TRBV28 and J is TRBJ1-2, with unresolved D. V gave up 5 bases and J gave up 5 bases, with 9 bases separating them. Germline CDR1 MDHEN, CDR2 SYDVKM. The CDR3 extends over 12 amino acids.

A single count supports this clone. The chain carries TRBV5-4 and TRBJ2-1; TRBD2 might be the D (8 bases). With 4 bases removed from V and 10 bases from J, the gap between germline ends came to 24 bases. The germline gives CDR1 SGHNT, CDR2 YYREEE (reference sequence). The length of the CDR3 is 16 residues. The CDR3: CASSPRSGGSGVEQFF. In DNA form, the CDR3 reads TGTGCCAGCAGCCCAAGGTCAGGGGGTAGCGGGGTAGAGCAGTTCTTC.

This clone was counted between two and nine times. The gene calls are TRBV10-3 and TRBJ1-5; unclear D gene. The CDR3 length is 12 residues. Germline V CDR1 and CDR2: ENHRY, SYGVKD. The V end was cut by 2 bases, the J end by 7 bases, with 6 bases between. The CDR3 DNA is TGTGCCATCAGTGAGGGTTGGCAGCCCCAGCATTTT. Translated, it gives CAISEGWQPQHF.

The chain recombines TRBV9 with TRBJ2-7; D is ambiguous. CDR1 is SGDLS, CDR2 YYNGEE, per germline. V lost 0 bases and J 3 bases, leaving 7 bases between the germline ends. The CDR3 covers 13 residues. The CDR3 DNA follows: TGTGCCAGCAGCGTAGATCTAGGCTACGAGCAGTACTTC. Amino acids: CASSVDLGYEQYF.

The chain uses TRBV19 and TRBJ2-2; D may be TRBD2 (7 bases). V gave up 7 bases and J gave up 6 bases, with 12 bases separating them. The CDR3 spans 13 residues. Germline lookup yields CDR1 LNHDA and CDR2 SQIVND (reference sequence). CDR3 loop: CASTREGAGELFF. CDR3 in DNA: TGTGCCAGTACTAGGGAGGGGGCCGGGGAGCTGTTTTTT.

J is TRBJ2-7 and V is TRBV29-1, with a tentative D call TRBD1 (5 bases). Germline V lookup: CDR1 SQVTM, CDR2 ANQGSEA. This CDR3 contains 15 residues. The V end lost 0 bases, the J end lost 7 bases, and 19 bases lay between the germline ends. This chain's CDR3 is CSVEDPNLQGGEQYF. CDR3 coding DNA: TGCAGCGTTGAAGATCCCAACCTCCAGGGTGGGGAGCAGTACTTC.